The 31 T cell receptor beta chains presented below share a single source sample, sequenced in a study of shared clonotypes between healthy human individuals. Some clones are missing from TCRdb's copy, which holds only in-frame ones; the method was immunoSEQ multiplex PCR. The sample includes about 1.1 million clones, 75% to 85% of them seen just once. The sequenced sample consisted of memory CD4+ T cells from PBMCs. Subset defined: CD45RA-negative fraction. Receptor source: a man aged 18 to 29 in good health. Some clones in this sample may be carry-over from other donors' samples.

A word on this clone: The sample carries other DNA sequences with the same CDR3. The chain links TRBV11-3 to TRBJ2-7, with 10 bases identical to TRBD1. Germline CDR1 reads SGHNT; CDR2 reads YENEEA. CDR3 size: 14 residues. J was trimmed by 3 bases and V by 5 bases; bases with no gene match: 4. CDR3 region: CASSPGTGDYEQYF. In DNA, the CDR3 is TGTGCCAGCAGCCCCGGGACAGGGGACTACGAGCAGTACTTC. The full variable domain, with the rest looked up from reference TRBV11-3 and TRBJ2-7, is EAGVVQSPRYKIIEKKQPVAFWCNPISGHNTLYWYLQNLGQGPELLIRYENEEAVDDSQLPKDRFSAERLKGVDSTLKIQPAELGDSAVYLCASSPGTGDYEQYFGPGTRLTVT.

This rearrangement joins TRBV7-9 to TRBJ2-7; 14 bases line up with TRBD2. The CDR3 length is 18 residues. V dropped 5 bases and J dropped 6; count of bases not matched to a gene: 15. Germline CDR1 is SEHNR and CDR2 is FQNEAQ (reference sequence). CDR3 DNA sequence: TGTGCCAGCAGCCCAAGGCAGGGACTAGCGGGAGTCTACCCCGAGCAGTACTTC. Translating it yields CASSPRQGLAGVYPEQYF.

V is TRBV11-3 and J is TRBJ2-7, with 9 bases fitting TRBD1. CDR1 and CDR2 (germline): SGHNT, YENEEA. CDR3 length: 14 residues. V was clipped by 5 bases and J by 3 bases; unmatched bases: 5. CDR3 protein: CASSPGGQGYEQYF. DNA of the CDR3: TGTGCCAGCAGCCCCGGGGGACAGGGCTACGAGCAGTACTTC.

This chain links TRBV10-2 with TRBJ2-5; TRBD2 aligns across 11 bases. This CDR3 is built from 15 residues. The V gene end was trimmed by 6 bases and the J gene end by 1 base; junction bases not matched to a gene: 4. The germline gives CDR1 WSHSY, CDR2 SAAADI. The chain's CDR3 is CASRGLAGIQETQYF. The DNA of the CDR3 is TGCGCCAGCAGAGGACTAGCGGGCATCCAAGAGACCCAGTACTTC.

The genes are TRBV28 and TRBJ1-5; D is uncertain. Trimming left V 5 bases short and J 3 bases short, with 5 bases between. The CDR3 contains 12 residues. In germline, CDR1 is MDHEN, CDR2 SYDVKM. CDR3 sequence reads: CASSPYNQPQHF. CDR3 coding DNA: TGTGCCAGCAGTCCGTACAATCAGCCCCAGCATTTT.

CDR3 amino acids: CASSPPASSGSGDEQFF. CDR3 bases: TGTGCCAGCTCACCACCGGCCTCCAGCGGGAGTGGAGATGAGCAGTTCTTC. The chain employs TRBV18 and TRBJ2-1; the match to TRBD2 covers 8 bases. The CDR3 has 17 residues. Germline V gene lookup returns CDR1 KGHSH and CDR2 LQKENI. V lost 0 bases, J lost 8 bases, and 12 bases stayed unmatched.

The CDR3 region is CASSVWITPGEAFF. The CDR3 bases are TGTGCCAGCAGCGTATGGATTACCCCCGGAGAAGCTTTCTTT. V usage is TRBV9 and J usage is TRBJ1-1; D ambiguous. Germline V gene sequence: CDR1 SGDLS, CDR2 YYNGEE. The V end lost 1 base, the J end lost 8 bases, and 15 bases lay between the germline ends. This CDR3 spans 14 amino acids.

The rearrangement joins TRBV28 to TRBJ2-2; D unclear. CDR3 size: 15 residues. V was shortened by 1 base and J by 5 bases, with 11 bases between the two germline ends. Germline CDR1 and CDR2: MDHEN and SYDVKM. The CDR3 sequence: CASSLFRAFTGELFF. The CDR3 DNA reads as TGTGCCAGCAGTTTATTTAGGGCGTTTACCGGGGAGCTGTTTTTT.

V usage is TRBV5-1 and J usage is TRBJ2-7, with D perhaps matching TRBD1 or TRBD2 (5 bases each). CDR1 SGHRS and CDR2 YFSETQ come from the germline V gene. Trimming took off 0 bases at V and 9 bases at J, with 19 bases between the two ends. This CDR3 is 15 amino acids long. The CDR3, as DNA: TGCGCCAGCAGCTTGGCAGGGACCGGGGATGAGGCGCAGTACTTC. Protein: CASSLAGTGDEAQYF.

This clone was detected only a few times. This likely reflects a read error, since a far larger clone is one base away. CDR3: CASSSTGSTEAFF. The CDR3 DNA follows: TGTGCCAGCAGTTCGACAGGGAGCACTGAAGCTTTCTTT. This chain links TRBV9 with TRBJ1-1, with 7 positions matching TRBD1. Trimming removed 5 bases from V and 4 bases from J; junction bases left unmatched: 5. Germline CDR1 is SGDLS and CDR2 is YYNGEE. CDR3 length: 13 amino acids.

The V gene is TRBV29-1, the J gene TRBJ1-5; no firm D call. The CDR3 covers 13 residues. The germline V and J ends were trimmed by 5 bases and 0 bases, with 8 bases remaining between them. Germline V CDR1 and CDR2: SQVTM, ANQGSEA. CDR3 sequence reads: CSVQEYSNQPQHF. The CDR3 coding sequence is TGCAGCGTTCAGGAATATAGCAATCAGCCCCAGCATTTT.

This rearrangement joins TRBV4-3 to TRBJ2-7; 9 nucleotides match TRBD2. The germline V gene has CDR1 LGHNA and CDR2 YSLEER. This CDR3 region has 19 residues. Trimming took 4 bases from V and 3 from J; bases not matched to a gene: 19. The CDR3 region has the DNA TGCGCCAGCAGCCTCCTATACCAAGGGGCTAGCGGGGACCTCTACGAGCAGTACTTC. The encoded protein is CASSLLYQGASGDLYEQYF.

The CDR3 coding sequence is TGTGCCATCAGTGAGTCTGGGGGGTCGAGAGAGACCCAGTACTTC. Its translation: CAISESGGSRETQYF. The chain recombines TRBV10-3 with TRBJ2-5; tentatively, D is TRBD2 (6 bases). CDR1 is ENHRY and CDR2 is SYGVKD in the germline V gene. The V end lost 0 bases, the J end lost 4 bases, and 12 bases lay between the germline ends. This CDR3 is built from 15 residues.

The rearrangement uses TRBV28 and TRBJ1-2, with D hard to call. V was cut by 4 bases and J by 3 bases, with 18 bases left in between. Looked up from germline, CDR1 is MDHEN and CDR2 is SYDVKM. CDR3 length: 16 amino acids. CDR3: CASSWAPLRGDYGYTF. The CDR3, as DNA: TGTGCCAGCAGTTGGGCTCCCCTGCGGGGTGACTATGGCTACACCTTC.

J is TRBJ2-6 and V is TRBV10-3; 10 nucleotides align to TRBD1. The CDR3 sequence is 19 residues long. The V and J ends lost 4 bases and 1 base, in that order; junction bases with no gene match: 10. Germline V gene sequence: CDR1 ENHRY, CDR2 SYGVKD. The DNA of the CDR3 is TGTGCCATCAGTGGGTACCCGACAGGGGGCTATTCTGGGGCCAACGTCCTGACTTTC. This sequence encodes CAISGYPTGGYSGANVLTF.

This chain uses TRBV11-3 with TRBJ2-1; D gene ambiguous. With 1 base removed from V and 5 bases from J, the gap between germline ends came to 12 bases. There are 15 residues in the CDR3. Germline values: CDR1 SGHNT, CDR2 YENEEA. CDR3 loop: CASSLGRRWNNEQFF. The CDR3 region has the DNA TGTGCCAGCAGCTTAGGAAGAAGATGGAACAATGAGCAGTTCTTC.

The J gene is TRBJ1-3, the V gene TRBV27; D uncertain. Germline lookup yields CDR1 MNHEY and CDR2 SMNVEV (reference sequence). This CDR3 comprises 13 residues. Trimming left V 0 bases short and J 3 bases short, with 3 bases between. The CDR3 region is CASSLSDGNTIYF. The CDR3 DNA reads TGTGCCAGCAGTTTATCCGATGGAAACACCATATATTTT.

This clone was seen more than once but under ten times. The chain employs TRBV4-1 and TRBJ1-2; D might be TRBD1 (5 bases). The CDR3 covers 15 residues. Germline CDR1 reads MGHRA; CDR2 reads YSYEKL. Trimming cost V 1 base and J 5 bases, with 14 bases left between them. For the CDR3, the DNA is TGCGCCAGCAGCCAAGTTGGGGGTGACGGGTATGGCTACACCTTC. It yields the protein CASSQVGGDGYGYTF.

This rearrangement joins TRBV10-1 to TRBJ2-7, with TRBD1 identical over 8 bases. CDR3 length: 13 amino acids. CDR1 is WNHNN and CDR2 is SYGVQD in the germline V gene (reference sequence). J was trimmed by 3 bases and V by 10 bases; bases with no gene match: 8. The CDR3 DNA reads TGCGCCATCCCGGGACAGGTTCACTACGAGCAGTACTTC. Its translation is CAIPGQVHYEQYF.

This chain's CDR3 is CASRGTLNIQYF. The DNA for the CDR3 is TGTGCCAGCAGGGGGACCCTAAACATTCAGTACTTC. The genes are TRBV28 and TRBJ2-4; D might be TRBD1 or TRBD2, each matching 5 bases. Germline CDR1 reads MDHEN; CDR2 reads SYDVKM. Between the trimmed V and J ends, which lost 6 bases and 6 bases, there was a span of 9 bases. The CDR3 length is 12 residues.

The count of this clone is one. The V gene is TRBV7-8, the J gene TRBJ2-1; D may be TRBD2 (5 bases). Germline CDR1 SGHVS, CDR2 FQNEAQ. V lost 5 bases, J lost 7 bases, and 12 bases lay in between. The CDR3 covers 13 residues. The CDR3, as DNA: TGTGCCAGCAGCACCGGGAACTTAAATGAGCAGTTCTTC. It codes for CASSTGNLNEQFF.

This clone was counted a single time. This likely traces to a read error, being one base from a far larger clone. The chain uses TRBV30 and TRBJ2-5; weak D call: TRBD1 (6 bases). This CDR3 is built from 14 residues. Per the germline V gene, CDR1 is GTSNPN and CDR2 is SVGIG (reference sequence). CDR3 protein: CAWSRQVRQETRYF. The CDR3 region has the DNA TGTGCCTGGAGCCGACAGGTTCGACAAGAGACCCGGTACTTC.

The chain uses TRBV28 and TRBJ1-4; D unresolved. The CDR3 spans 12 residues. V was clipped by 2 bases and J by 7 bases, with 5 bases between them. Per the germline V gene, CDR1 is MDHEN and CDR2 is SYDVKM. For the CDR3, the DNA is TGTGCCAGCAGTTTAGCCCGTGAAAAACTGTTTTTT. Its translation is CASSLAREKLFF.

The CDR3 sequence: CASSLLEGLGNTGELFF. In DNA, the CDR3 is TGTGCCAGCAGCTTACTTGAGGGTTTGGGGAACACCGGGGAGCTGTTTTTT. The V call is TRBV7-9, the J call TRBJ2-2; TRBD2 might be the D (5 bases). This CDR3 is 17 amino acids long. Trimming shortened V by 2 bases and J by 1 base, and 14 bases separated the two germline ends. CDR1 is SEHNR, CDR2 FQNEAQ, per germline (reference sequence).

This chain joins TRBV29-1 and TRBJ1-5; 8 bases map to TRBD1. Trimming took 7 bases from V and 5 from J; bases not matched to a gene: 7. Germline CDR1 SQVTM, CDR2 ANQGSEA. The length of the CDR3 is 13 residues. In nucleotides, the CDR3 is TGCAGCGCAACCCAGGGGGCTGATCAGCCCCAGCATTTT. Translated: CSATQGADQPQHF.

This clone occurred many times. The chain uses TRBV7-3 and TRBJ2-2; possibly TRBD1 or TRBD2 for D (5 bases each). This CDR3 is 14 amino acids long. V lost 5 bases, J lost 6 bases, and 13 bases lay in between. CDR1 is SGHTA and CDR2 is FQGTGA in the germline V gene. The DNA of the CDR3 is TGTGCCAGCAGCGGGGACGGTATCCCCGGGGAGCTGTTTTTT. Translating gives CASSGDGIPGELFF.

This clone has just a few counts. The V gene is TRBV10-1, the J gene TRBJ2-7, with TRBD2 matching over 10 bases. The CDR3 sequence is 18 residues long. The junction had 11 bases not matched to a gene; V was cut back by 0 bases and J by 3 bases. Germline assignment: CDR1 WNHNN and CDR2 SYGVQD (reference sequence). The CDR3 region is CASSESGRSSGRGYEQYF. The CDR3, as DNA: TGCGCCAGCAGTGAGTCCGGAAGGTCTAGCGGGAGAGGCTACGAGCAGTACTTC.

This clone was counted many times. The chain has TRBV27 and TRBJ2-2; D may be TRBD1 (5 bases). V dropped 5 bases and J dropped 8 bases, with 15 bases sitting between them. The CDR3 length is 14 residues. Looked up from germline, CDR1 is MNHEY and CDR2 is SMNVEV (reference sequence). CDR3 nucleotide sequence: TGTGCCAGCAGTCCCCGACAGTTGATTGGGGAGCTGTTTTTT. Translation: CASSPRQLIGELFF.

The V and J genes are TRBV6-1 and TRBJ1-1; D is possibly TRBD1 (5 bases). In germline, CDR1 is MNHNS, CDR2 SASEGT. The length of the CDR3 is 15 residues. Between the trimmed V and J ends, which lost 0 bases and 0 bases, there was a span of 8 bases. For the CDR3, the DNA is TGTGCCAGCAGTGAAGCGGAGACAGTGAACACTGAAGCTTTCTTT. Translating it yields CASSEAETVNTEAFF.

The chain is built from TRBV29-1 and TRBJ2-2; maybe TRBD2 (5 bases). Trimming took 5 bases from V and 7 from J, leaving 11 bases between them. The germline gives CDR1 SQVTM, CDR2 ANQGSEA. The CDR3 has 12 amino acids. CDR3 sequence (DNA): TGCAGCGTTTTCGGGAATGGCGGGGAGCTGTTTTTT. Translation: CSVFGNGGELFF.

This clone was found many times. The chain employs TRBV5-1 and TRBJ2-2; 7 bases fit TRBD2. This CDR3 comprises 14 residues. Unmatched junction bases numbered 3, after V lost 4 bases and J lost 3 bases. CDR1 SGHRS and CDR2 YFSETQ come from the germline V gene. This chain's CDR3 is CASSGRADTGELFF. The CDR3 DNA is TGCGCCAGCAGCGGGAGGGCCGACACCGGGGAGCTGTTTTTT.